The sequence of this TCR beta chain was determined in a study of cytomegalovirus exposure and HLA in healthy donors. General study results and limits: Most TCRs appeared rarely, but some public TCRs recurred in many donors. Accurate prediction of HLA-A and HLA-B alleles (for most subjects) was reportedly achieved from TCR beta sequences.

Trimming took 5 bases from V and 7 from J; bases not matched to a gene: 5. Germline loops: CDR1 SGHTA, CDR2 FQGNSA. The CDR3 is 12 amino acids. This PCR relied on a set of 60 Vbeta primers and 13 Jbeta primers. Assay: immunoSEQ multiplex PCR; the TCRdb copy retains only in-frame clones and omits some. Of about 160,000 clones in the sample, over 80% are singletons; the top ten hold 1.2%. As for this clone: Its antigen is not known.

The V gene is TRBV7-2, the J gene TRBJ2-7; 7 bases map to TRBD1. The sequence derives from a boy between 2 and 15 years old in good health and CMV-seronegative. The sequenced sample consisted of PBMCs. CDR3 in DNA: TGTGCCAGCAGCCAGGACAGGAGTGAGCAGTACTTC. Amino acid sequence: CASSQDRSEQYF.